Presented here are 32 T cell receptor beta chains from one specimen sequenced in a study of blood T cell repertoires in COVID-19. Clones were read by immunoSEQ multiplex PCR, and TCRdb kept only the in-frame ones, dropping some. The sample contains around 170,000 clones, around four fifths of which appear only once. Sample: PBMCs or T cells enriched from blood (not recorded which). These receptors were obtained from a woman in her fifties or sixties who had recovered from COVID-19.

The chain is built from TRBV3-1 (or the pseudogene TRBV3-2) and TRBJ2-3, with 7 nucleotides matching TRBD2. Per the germline V gene, CDR1 is LGHDT and CDR2 is YNNKEL (reference sequence). J gave up 1 base and V 0 bases, and 1 base lay outside the gene matches. The CDR3 extends over 15 amino acids. This CDR3 is CASSQELAGTDTQYF. In nucleotides, the CDR3 is TGTGCCAGCAGCCAAGAGCTAGCGGGCACAGATACGCAGTATTTT.

The CDR3 sequence: CASSSSTNEKLFF. DNA of the CDR3: TGTGCCAGCAGCTCCTCAACTAATGAAAAACTGTTTTTT. The chain couples TRBV7-2 to TRBJ1-4; D gene ambiguous. The CDR3 runs to 13 residues. The V gene lost 4 bases and the J gene lost 0 bases, with 3 bases spanning the gap. CDR1 is SGHTA and CDR2 is FQGNSA in the germline V gene.

The genes are TRBV4-1 and TRBJ2-1; D perhaps matches TRBD2 (7 bases). Germline CDR1 MGHRA, CDR2 YSYEKL. V lost 0 bases and J 9 bases, leaving 15 bases between the germline ends. The CDR3 contains 15 residues. The CDR3 DNA reads TGCGCCAGCAGCCAAGATCGTGGGGGGGGCGGTGAGCAGTTCTTC. This sequence encodes CASSQDRGGGGEQFF.

This sequence joins TRBV4-3 and TRBJ1-3; 7 positions match TRBD1. V was pared by 5 bases and J by 0 bases, with 1 base of the junction left unmatched. The CDR3 runs 14 residues. Germline assignment: CDR1 LGHNA and CDR2 YSLEER. The chain's CDR3 is CASSRDSSGNTIYF. The CDR3 nucleotides are TGCGCCAGCAGCAGGGACAGCTCTGGAAACACCATATATTTT.

The chain recombines TRBV18 with TRBJ2-7; tentative D call: TRBD1 (5 bases). The CDR3 totals 13 residues. V was trimmed by 2 bases and J by 7 bases, leaving 12 bases between them. CDR1 and CDR2 from the germline V gene are KGHSH and LQKENI. CDR3 sequence reads: CASSPFRDGEQYF. The CDR3 nucleotides are TGTGCCAGCTCACCATTCAGGGATGGGGAGCAGTACTTC.

The chain combines TRBV5-6 with TRBJ2-5; 7 bases fit TRBD2. J was trimmed by 2 bases and V by 3 bases; bases with no gene match: 7. The CDR3 length is 15 residues. Germline assignment: CDR1 SGHDT and CDR2 YYEEEE. CDR3 DNA sequence: TGTGCCAGCAGCTCCGGGCTAGCGGAACAAGAGACCCAGTACTTC. The encoded protein is CASSSGLAEQETQYF.

The chain employs TRBV5-1 and TRBJ2-7; D is possibly TRBD2 (6 bases). Trimming cost V 4 bases and J 5 bases, with 22 bases left between them. This CDR3 contains 16 residues. Per germline, CDR1 SGHRS and CDR2 YFSETQ. Here the CDR3 reads CASSQNSGRGTDEQYF. The CDR3 nucleotides read TGCGCCAGCAGCCAGAACTCTGGCCGGGGGACCGACGAGCAGTACTTC.

The chain combines TRBV7-2 with TRBJ2-7; 7 nucleotides line up with TRBD1. The CDR3 is 12 residues long. Germline values: CDR1 SGHTA, CDR2 FQGNSA. Unmatched junction bases numbered 4, after V lost 6 bases and J lost 5 bases. The CDR3 loop is CASRPTGDEQYF. CDR3 bases: TGTGCCAGCAGGCCCACAGGGGACGAGCAGTACTTC.

The chain uses TRBV7-9 and TRBJ1-4; the D is unclear. The germline V gene has CDR1 SEHNR and CDR2 FQNEAQ (reference sequence). With 2 bases removed from V and 7 bases from J, the gap between germline ends came to 8 bases. This CDR3 comprises 13 residues. The CDR3 nucleotides read TGTGCCAGCAGCTTACAGGATAGTGAAAAACTGTTTTTT. This codes for CASSLQDSEKLFF.

This rearrangement joins TRBV15 to TRBJ1-1, with a possible D match to TRBD1 (5 bases). V dropped 0 bases and J dropped 12 bases, with 17 bases sitting between them. CDR3 size: 14 residues. The germline gives CDR1 LNHNV, CDR2 YYDKDF (reference sequence). The CDR3 DNA follows: TGTGCCACCAGCAGAGATTATGGGGGGACGGAGACTTTCTTT. It translates to CATSRDYGGTETFF.

V gene TRBV6-5 combines with J gene TRBJ2-1, with 7 bases matching TRBD2. CDR3 length equals 16 residues. The germline gives CDR1 MNHEY, CDR2 SVGAGI. V was clipped by 0 bases and J by 1 base; unmatched bases: 3. As DNA, the CDR3 is TGTGCCAGCAGTTACTCACCGGGGGGATCCTACAATGAGCAGTTCTTC. The encoded protein is CASSYSPGGSYNEQFF.

V usage is TRBV27 and J usage is TRBJ1-1; 8 bases fit TRBD1. Germline CDR1 and CDR2: MNHEY and SMNVEV (reference sequence). CDR3 size: 13 residues. V gave up 0 bases and J gave up 6 bases; unmatched junction bases: 0. The chain's CDR3 is CASSLSGQAEAFF. Here the CDR3 DNA reads TGTGCCAGCAGTTTATCGGGACAGGCTGAAGCTTTCTTT.

V and J are TRBV11-1 and TRBJ2-1, with TRBD1 matching over 8 bases. Trimming took 4 bases from V and 12 from J; bases not matched to a gene: 5. CDR1 SGHAT and CDR2 FQDESV come from the germline V gene (reference sequence). This CDR3 contains 12 residues. The CDR3 coding sequence is TGTGCCAGCAGCTCGAACAGGGGGTTGCAGTTCTTC. Protein: CASSSNRGLQFF.

This clone was detected once. The rearrangement links TRBV7-9 to TRBJ1-1; 8 bases agree with TRBD1. J was trimmed by 4 bases and V by 0 bases; bases with no gene match: 4. The CDR3 sequence is 15 residues long. Germline lookup yields CDR1 SEHNR and CDR2 FQNEAQ (reference sequence). The CDR3 region has the DNA TGTGCCAGCAGCTTAGCAGGACAGGGTTCCACTGAAGCTTTCTTT. It specifies CASSLAGQGSTEAFF.

This clone was recorded a few times. The chain couples TRBV7-2 to TRBJ2-3, with 8 bases matching TRBD1. After removal of 4 bases from V and 4 bases from J, the junction contained 4 bases not matched to a gene. Germline V gene sequence: CDR1 SGHTA, CDR2 FQGNSA. The CDR3 runs to 14 residues. CDR3 amino acids: CASSYRTGPDTQYF. The CDR3 DNA reads as TGTGCCAGCAGCTACCGGACAGGGCCAGATACGCAGTATTTT.

The genes are TRBV5-6 and TRBJ1-3; TRBD1 aligns across 11 bases. CDR3 size: 19 residues. CDR1 SGHDT and CDR2 YYEEEE come from the germline V gene. V was pared by 4 bases and J by 4 bases, with 16 bases of the junction left unmatched. The DNA for the CDR3 is TGTGCCAGCAGCCGGGAGCCGGTGGATGGACAGGGGGCCGGAAACACCATATATTTT. Protein: CASSREPVDGQGAGNTIYF.

This clone was counted only a few times. This chain joins TRBV3-1 (or the pseudogene TRBV3-2) and TRBJ1-2; D gene uncertain. The length of the CDR3 is 15 residues. Germline CDR1 reads LGHDT; CDR2 reads YNNKEL (reference sequence). With 1 base removed from V and 5 bases from J, the gap between germline ends came to 14 bases. The CDR3 coding sequence is TGTGCCAGCAGCCAAGGAATAGGACTGATTTATGGCTACACCTTC. This sequence encodes CASSQGIGLIYGYTF.

The chain uses TRBV3-1 (or the pseudogene TRBV3-2) and TRBJ2-3; 7 bases match TRBD2. This CDR3 comprises 17 residues. J gave up 2 bases and V 0 bases, and 8 bases lay outside the gene matches. The germline gives CDR1 LGHDT, CDR2 YNNKEL (reference sequence). The CDR3 DNA reads as TGTGCCAGCAGCCAAGAAGGGTTGGGGGGGATCACAGATACGCAGTATTTT. Translating it yields CASSQEGLGGITDTQYF.

This clone was counted a few times. The chain couples TRBV3-1 (or the pseudogene TRBV3-2) to TRBJ1-5; D unclear. Germline CDR1 is LGHDT and CDR2 is YNNKEL (reference sequence). Trimming shortened V by 5 bases and J by 2 bases, and 7 bases separated the two germline ends. This CDR3 has 13 residues. The CDR3 sequence: CASSVIGNQPQHF. CDR3 in DNA: TGTGCCAGCAGCGTGATAGGCAATCAGCCCCAGCATTTT.

V and J are TRBV7-9 and TRBJ2-1; D perhaps matches TRBD2 (6 bases). The length of the CDR3 is 14 residues. The V end lost 0 bases, the J end lost 13 bases, and 16 bases lay between the germline ends. Per germline, CDR1 SEHNR and CDR2 FQNEAQ (reference sequence). As DNA, the CDR3 is TGTGCCAGCAGCTTAGCCCCCTTTCCCGGGAGCCAGTTCTTC. It codes for CASSLAPFPGSQFF.

The chain is built from TRBV28 and TRBJ1-2, with 8 bases matching TRBD1. The CDR3 has 15 amino acids. Trimming took 2 bases from V and 5 from J; bases not matched to a gene: 7. CDR1 and CDR2 (germline): MDHEN, SYDVKM. The DNA of the CDR3 is TGTGCCAGCAGTTTAACAGGGGGGGACTATTATGGCTACACCTTC. This gives the protein CASSLTGGDYYGYTF.

This clone was seen more than once but under ten times. This sequence joins TRBV11-1 and TRBJ1-1, with a weak D call TRBD1 (5 bases). This CDR3 is built from 15 residues. Germline V gene lookup returns CDR1 SGHAT and CDR2 FQDESV (reference sequence). Trimming pared 8 bases from V and 0 bases from J, leaving 16 bases between. As DNA, the CDR3 is TGTGCCAGCTTGGACACGCGGATCATGAACACTGAAGCTTTCTTT. Its translation: CASLDTRIMNTEAFF.

This chain uses TRBV2 with TRBJ1-6; D ambiguous. Trimming took 8 bases from V and 0 from J, leaving 5 bases between them. The germline gives CDR1 SNHLY, CDR2 FYNNEI. This CDR3 is 13 amino acids long. The CDR3 DNA follows: TGTGCCAGCGCCGGCTCCTATAATTCACCCCTCCACTTT. Translation: CASAGSYNSPLHF. Full variable domain (rest looked up from reference TRBV2 and TRBJ1-6): EPEVTQTPSHQVTQMGQEVILRCVPISNHLYFYWYRQILGQKVEFLVSFYNNEISEKSEIFDDQFSVERPDGSNFTLKIRSTKLEDSAMYFCASAGSYNSPLHFGNGTRLTVT.

This clone came up a few times. This rearrangement joins TRBV27 to TRBJ2-1, with D possibly being TRBD1 (5 bases). Germline loops: CDR1 MNHEY, CDR2 SMNVEV (reference sequence). The CDR3 is 15 amino acids. The ends were cut back, 6 bases at V and 10 bases at J, with 22 bases in the middle. The CDR3 nucleotides are TGTGCCAGCAGGGGGCCACTGGTGGTAACAATGGAGCAGTTCTTC. Amino acid sequence: CASRGPLVVTMEQFF.

V gene TRBV19 combines with J gene TRBJ1-6; TRBD1 aligns across 7 bases. The length of the CDR3 is 18 residues. Germline V gene data show CDR1 as LNHDA and CDR2 as SQIVND (reference sequence). V shed 5 bases, J shed 7 bases, and the junction held 17 bases outside the gene matches. CDR3 nucleotide sequence: TGTGCCAGTAGTCCCTCCCTTACAGGGGAGGTAGTAAATTCACCCCTCCACTTT. This encodes CASSPSLTGEVVNSPLHF.

J is TRBJ2-5 and V is TRBV24-1, with a tentative D call TRBD1 (6 bases). The ends were cut back, 1 base at V and 4 bases at J, with 12 bases in the middle. Germline V lookup: CDR1 KGHDR, CDR2 SFDVKD. This CDR3 contains 15 residues. The CDR3 reads CATSDLVRGSETQYF. The CDR3 nucleotides read TGTGCCACCAGTGATTTAGTTAGGGGGTCAGAGACCCAGTACTTC.

A word on this clone: This sample includes further DNA sequences coding for the same CDR3. The rearrangement uses TRBV7-3 and TRBJ2-1; 14 nucleotides align to TRBD2. The ends lost 2 bases at V and 6 bases at J; junction bases unmatched: 0. Germline V lookup: CDR1 SGHTA, CDR2 FQGTGA. CDR3 length: 15 amino acids. The CDR3: CASSLGLAGGNEQFF. CDR3 in DNA: TGTGCCAGCAGCTTAGGACTAGCGGGAGGCAATGAGCAGTTCTTC.

The chain couples TRBV6-1 to TRBJ1-1; no clear D gene. CDR1 and CDR2 from the germline V gene are MNHNS and SASEGT. V lost 5 bases to trimming and J lost 1 base, with 11 bases between them. The CDR3 runs 14 residues. This chain's CDR3 is CASSWSERNTEAFF. CDR3 nucleotides: TGTGCCAGCAGTTGGTCTGAGCGGAACACTGAAGCTTTCTTT.

V is TRBV2 and J is TRBJ1-1; TRBD1 agrees at 7 bases. CDR1 and CDR2 (germline): SNHLY, FYNNEI. CDR3 size: 14 residues. Losses at the gene ends were 8 bases for V and 4 bases for J; bases not matched to a gene: 10. The CDR3 sequence: CASDRQGRGTEAFF. The DNA of the CDR3 is TGTGCCAGCGACAGACAGGGAAGGGGCACTGAAGCTTTCTTT.

V is TRBV24-1 and J is TRBJ2-5; 7 bases are shared with TRBD2. The CDR3 sequence is 16 residues long. With V trimmed by 2 bases and J by 1 base, 6 bases remained unmatched. Germline CDR1 and CDR2: KGHDR and SFDVKD. As DNA, the CDR3 is TGTGCCACCAGTGATTCGGGGGGAGGGGTCCAAGAGACCCAGTACTTC. It encodes CATSDSGGGVQETQYF.

This chain uses TRBV19 with TRBJ2-1; D might be TRBD2 (5 bases). Trimming removed 3 bases from V and 3 bases from J, with 12 bases in between. The CDR3 sequence is 15 residues long. Per the germline V gene, CDR1 is LNHDA and CDR2 is SQIVND (reference sequence). The CDR3 DNA reads TGTGCCAGTAGTATCGAAGGACTCGACTACAATGAGCAGTTCTTC. Its translation is CASSIEGLDYNEQFF.

V usage is TRBV6-2 or TRBV6-3 and J usage is TRBJ1-2, with D perhaps matching TRBD1 (6 bases). From germline, CDR1 is MNHEY and CDR2 SVGEGT. The V end was cut by 5 bases, the J end by 8 bases, with 21 bases between. The length of the CDR3 is 15 residues. The CDR3: CASSTPDRMGYGYTF. CDR3 bases: TGTGCCAGCAGTACCCCGGACAGAATGGGATACGGCTACACCTTC.